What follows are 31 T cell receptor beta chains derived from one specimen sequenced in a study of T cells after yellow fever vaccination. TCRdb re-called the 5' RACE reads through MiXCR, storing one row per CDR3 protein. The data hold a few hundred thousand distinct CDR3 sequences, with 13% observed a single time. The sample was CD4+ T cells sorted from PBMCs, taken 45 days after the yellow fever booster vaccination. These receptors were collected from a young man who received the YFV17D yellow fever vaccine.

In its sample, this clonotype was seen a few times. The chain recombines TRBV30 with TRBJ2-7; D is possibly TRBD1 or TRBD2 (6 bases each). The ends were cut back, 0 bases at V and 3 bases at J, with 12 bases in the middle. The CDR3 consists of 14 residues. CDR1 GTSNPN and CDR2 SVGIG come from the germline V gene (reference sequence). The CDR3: CAWSVKGGSYEQYF. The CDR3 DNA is TGTGCCTGGAGTGTAAAAGGGGGGAGCTACGAGCAGTACTTC.

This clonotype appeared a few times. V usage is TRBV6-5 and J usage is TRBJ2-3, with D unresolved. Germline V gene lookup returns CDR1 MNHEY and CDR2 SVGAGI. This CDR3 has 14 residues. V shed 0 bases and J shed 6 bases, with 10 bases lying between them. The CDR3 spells CASSYSTPRDTQYF. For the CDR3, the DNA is TGTGCCAGCAGTTACTCGACTCCTAGGGATACGCAGTATTTT.

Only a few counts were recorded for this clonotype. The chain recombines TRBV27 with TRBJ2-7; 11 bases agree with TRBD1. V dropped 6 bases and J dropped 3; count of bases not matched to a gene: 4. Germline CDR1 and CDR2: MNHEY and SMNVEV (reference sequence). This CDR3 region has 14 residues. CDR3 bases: TGTGCCAGCAGACGGACAGGGGGCTTCTACGAGCAGTACTTC. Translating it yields CASRRTGGFYEQYF.

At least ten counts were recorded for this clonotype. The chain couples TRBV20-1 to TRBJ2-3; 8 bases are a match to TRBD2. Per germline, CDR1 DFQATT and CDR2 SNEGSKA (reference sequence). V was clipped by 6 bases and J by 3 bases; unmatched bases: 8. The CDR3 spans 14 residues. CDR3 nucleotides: TGCAGTGCCACCGGGGGGGCGGGGACAGATACGCAGTATTTT. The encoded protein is CSATGGAGTDTQYF.

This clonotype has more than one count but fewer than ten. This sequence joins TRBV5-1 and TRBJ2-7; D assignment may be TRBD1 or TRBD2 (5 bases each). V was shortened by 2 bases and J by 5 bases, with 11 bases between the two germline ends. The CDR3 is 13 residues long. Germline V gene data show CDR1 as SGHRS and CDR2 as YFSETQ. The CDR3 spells CASSFTRGDEQYF. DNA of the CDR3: TGCGCCAGCAGCTTCACTAGGGGCGACGAGCAGTACTTC.

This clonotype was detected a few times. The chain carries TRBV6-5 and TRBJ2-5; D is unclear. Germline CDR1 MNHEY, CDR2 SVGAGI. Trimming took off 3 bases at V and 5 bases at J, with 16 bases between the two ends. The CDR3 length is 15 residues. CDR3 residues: CASSYDSFGLETQYF. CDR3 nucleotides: TGTGCCAGCAGTTATGACTCATTTGGTCTGGAGACCCAGTACTTC.

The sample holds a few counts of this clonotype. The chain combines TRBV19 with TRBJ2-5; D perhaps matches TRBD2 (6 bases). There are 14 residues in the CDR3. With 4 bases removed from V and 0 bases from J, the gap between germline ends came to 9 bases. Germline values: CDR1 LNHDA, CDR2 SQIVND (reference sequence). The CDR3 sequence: CASSTRDYQETQYF. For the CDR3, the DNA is TGTGCCAGTAGTACCCGGGACTACCAAGAGACCCAGTACTTC.

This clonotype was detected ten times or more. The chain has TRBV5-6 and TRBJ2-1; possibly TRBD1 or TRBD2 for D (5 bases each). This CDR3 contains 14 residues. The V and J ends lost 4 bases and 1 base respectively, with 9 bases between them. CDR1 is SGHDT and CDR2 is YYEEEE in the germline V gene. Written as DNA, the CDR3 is TGTGCCAGCAGCGGTTGGGGGTCCTACAATGAGCAGTTCTTC. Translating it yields CASSGWGSYNEQFF.

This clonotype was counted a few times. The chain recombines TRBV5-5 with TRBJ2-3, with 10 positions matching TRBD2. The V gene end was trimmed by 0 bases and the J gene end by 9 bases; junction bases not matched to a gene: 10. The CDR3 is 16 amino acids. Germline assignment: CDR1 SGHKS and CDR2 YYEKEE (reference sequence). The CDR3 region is CASSLVSGLAGDTQYF. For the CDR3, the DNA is TGTGCCAGCAGCTTGGTGTCTGGTCTAGCGGGAGACACGCAGTATTTT.

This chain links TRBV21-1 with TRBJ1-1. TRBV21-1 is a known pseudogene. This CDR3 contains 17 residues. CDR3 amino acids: CASSKGPIGLANTEAFF. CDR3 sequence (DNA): TGTGCCAGCAGCAAAGGACCTATCGGGTTGGCTAACACTGAAGCTTTCTTT.

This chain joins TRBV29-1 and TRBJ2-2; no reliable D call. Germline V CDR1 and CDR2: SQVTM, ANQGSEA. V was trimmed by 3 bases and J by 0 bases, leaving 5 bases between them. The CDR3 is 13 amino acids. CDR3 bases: TGCAGCGTTGACAAGGCGAACACCGGGGAGCTGTTTTTT. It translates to CSVDKANTGELFF.

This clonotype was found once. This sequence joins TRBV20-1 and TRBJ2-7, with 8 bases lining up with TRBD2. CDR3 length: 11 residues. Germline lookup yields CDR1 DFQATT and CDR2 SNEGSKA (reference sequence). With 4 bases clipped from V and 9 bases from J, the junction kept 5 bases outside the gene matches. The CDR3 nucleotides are TGCAGTGCTAATGGGCTAGCGGGGCAGTACTTC. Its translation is CSANGLAGQYF.

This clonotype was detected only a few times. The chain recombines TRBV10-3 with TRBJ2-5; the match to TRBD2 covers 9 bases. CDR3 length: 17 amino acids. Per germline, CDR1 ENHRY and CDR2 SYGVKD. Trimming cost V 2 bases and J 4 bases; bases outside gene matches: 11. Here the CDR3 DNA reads TGTGCCATCAGTGAGGATTTGGGCGGGAGGGACCGAGAGACCCAGTACTTC. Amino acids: CAISEDLGGRDRETQYF.

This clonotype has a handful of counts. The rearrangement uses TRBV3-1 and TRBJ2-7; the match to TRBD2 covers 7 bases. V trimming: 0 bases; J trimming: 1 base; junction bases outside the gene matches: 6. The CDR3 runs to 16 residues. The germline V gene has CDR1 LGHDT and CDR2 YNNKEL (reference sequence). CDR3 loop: CASSQDVGAGSYEQYF. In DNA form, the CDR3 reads TGTGCCAGCAGCCAAGATGTCGGAGCGGGATCCTACGAGCAGTACTTC.

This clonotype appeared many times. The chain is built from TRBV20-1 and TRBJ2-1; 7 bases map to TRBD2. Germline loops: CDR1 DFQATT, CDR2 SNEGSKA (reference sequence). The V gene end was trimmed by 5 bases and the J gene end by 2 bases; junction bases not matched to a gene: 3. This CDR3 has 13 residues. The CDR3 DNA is TGCAGTGCTGGCGGGGGTCCCTACAATGAGCAGTTCTTC. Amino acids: CSAGGGPYNEQFF.

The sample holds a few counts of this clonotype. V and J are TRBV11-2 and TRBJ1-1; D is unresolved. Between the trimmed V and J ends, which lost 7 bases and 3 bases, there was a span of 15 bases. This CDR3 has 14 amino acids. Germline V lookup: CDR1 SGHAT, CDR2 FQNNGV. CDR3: CASMVTRTHTEAFF. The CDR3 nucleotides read TGTGCCAGCATGGTCACACGGACCCACACTGAAGCTTTCTTT.

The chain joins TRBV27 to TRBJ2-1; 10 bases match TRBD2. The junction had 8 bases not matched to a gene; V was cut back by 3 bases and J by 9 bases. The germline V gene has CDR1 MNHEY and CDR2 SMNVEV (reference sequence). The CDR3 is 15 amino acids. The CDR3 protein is CASSLASGSYGEQFF. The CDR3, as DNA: TGTGCCAGCAGTTTGGCTAGCGGGAGTTACGGTGAGCAGTTCTTC.

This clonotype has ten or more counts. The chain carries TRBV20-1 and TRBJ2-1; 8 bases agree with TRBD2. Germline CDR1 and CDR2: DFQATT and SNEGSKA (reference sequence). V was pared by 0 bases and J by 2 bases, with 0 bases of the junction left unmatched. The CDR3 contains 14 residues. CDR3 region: CSARERGAYNEQFF. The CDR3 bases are TGCAGTGCTAGAGAGCGGGGGGCCTACAATGAGCAGTTCTTC.

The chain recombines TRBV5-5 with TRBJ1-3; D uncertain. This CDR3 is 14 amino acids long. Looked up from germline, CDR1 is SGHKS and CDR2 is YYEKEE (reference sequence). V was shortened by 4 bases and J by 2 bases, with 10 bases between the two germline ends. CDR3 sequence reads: CASSRGRTGNTIYF. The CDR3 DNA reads TGTGCCAGCAGCCGAGGTAGAACTGGAAACACCATATATTTT.

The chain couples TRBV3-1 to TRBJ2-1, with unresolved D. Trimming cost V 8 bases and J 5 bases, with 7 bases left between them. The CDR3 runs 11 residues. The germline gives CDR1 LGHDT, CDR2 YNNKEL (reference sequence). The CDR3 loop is CASQIDNEQFF. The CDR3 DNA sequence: TGTGCCAGCCAGATCGACAATGAGCAGTTCTTC.

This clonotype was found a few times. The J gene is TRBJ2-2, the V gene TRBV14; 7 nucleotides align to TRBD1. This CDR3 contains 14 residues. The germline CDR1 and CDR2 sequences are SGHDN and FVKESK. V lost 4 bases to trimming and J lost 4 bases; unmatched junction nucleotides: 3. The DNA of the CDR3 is TGTGCCAGCAGCCGACAGGGAGCCACCGGGGAGCTGTTTTTT. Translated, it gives CASSRQGATGELFF.

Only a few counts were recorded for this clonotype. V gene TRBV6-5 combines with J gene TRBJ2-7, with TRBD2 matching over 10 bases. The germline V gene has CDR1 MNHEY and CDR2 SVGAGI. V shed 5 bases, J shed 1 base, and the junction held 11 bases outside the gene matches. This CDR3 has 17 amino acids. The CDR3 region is CASSHDLAGDRSYEQYF. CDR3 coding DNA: TGTGCCAGCAGTCACGACCTAGCGGGAGACCGATCCTACGAGCAGTACTTC.

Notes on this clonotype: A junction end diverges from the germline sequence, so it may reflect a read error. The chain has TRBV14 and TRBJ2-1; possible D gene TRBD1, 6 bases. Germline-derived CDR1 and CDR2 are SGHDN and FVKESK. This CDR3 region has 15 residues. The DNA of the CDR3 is TGTGCCAGCAGCCAAGTTCAGGGGTCGTACACTGAGCAGTTCTTC. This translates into CASSQVQGSYTEQFF.

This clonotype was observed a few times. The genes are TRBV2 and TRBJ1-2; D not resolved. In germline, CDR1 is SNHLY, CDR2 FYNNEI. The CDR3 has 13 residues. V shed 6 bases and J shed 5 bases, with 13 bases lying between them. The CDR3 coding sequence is TGTGCCAGCAGGGAGTGGGAGGAATATGGCTACACCTTC. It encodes CASREWEEYGYTF.

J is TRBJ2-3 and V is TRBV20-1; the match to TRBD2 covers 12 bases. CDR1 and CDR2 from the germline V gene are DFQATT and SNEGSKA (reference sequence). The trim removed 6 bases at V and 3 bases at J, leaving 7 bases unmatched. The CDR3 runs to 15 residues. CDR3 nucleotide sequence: TGCAGTGCAAGGACTAGCGGGAAGATGACAGATACGCAGTATTTT. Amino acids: CSARTSGKMTDTQYF.

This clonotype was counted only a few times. The CDR3 sequence is CASSNGQSSTDTQYF. Here the CDR3 DNA reads TGTGCCAGCAGCAACGGACAGAGTAGCACAGATACGCAGTATTTT. J is TRBJ2-3 and V is TRBV5-6; perhaps TRBD1 as D (6 bases). Germline V gene lookup returns CDR1 SGHDT and CDR2 YYEEEE. The length of the CDR3 is 15 residues. The V end lost 4 bases, the J end lost 0 bases, and 12 bases lay between the germline ends. The whole variable domain, filled in from reference TRBV5-6 and TRBJ2-3, reads DAGVTQSPTHLIKTRGQQVTLRCSPKSGHDTVSWYQQALGQGPQFIFQYYEEEERQRGNFPDRFSGHQFPNYSSELNVNALLLGDSALYLCASSNGQSSTDTQYFGPGTRLTVL.

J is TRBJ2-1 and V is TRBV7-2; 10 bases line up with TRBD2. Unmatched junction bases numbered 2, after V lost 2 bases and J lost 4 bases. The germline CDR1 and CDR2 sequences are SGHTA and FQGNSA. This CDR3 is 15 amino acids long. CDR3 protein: CASSLISGRYNEQFF. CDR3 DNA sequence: TGTGCCAGCAGCTTAATTAGCGGGAGGTACAATGAGCAGTTCTTC.

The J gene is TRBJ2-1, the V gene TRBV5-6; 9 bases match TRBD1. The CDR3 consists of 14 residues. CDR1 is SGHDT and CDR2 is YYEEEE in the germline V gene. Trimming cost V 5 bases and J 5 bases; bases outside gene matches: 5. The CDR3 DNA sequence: TGTGCCAGCAGTAGACAGGGGGTTAACAATGAGCAGTTCTTC. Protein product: CASSRQGVNNEQFF.

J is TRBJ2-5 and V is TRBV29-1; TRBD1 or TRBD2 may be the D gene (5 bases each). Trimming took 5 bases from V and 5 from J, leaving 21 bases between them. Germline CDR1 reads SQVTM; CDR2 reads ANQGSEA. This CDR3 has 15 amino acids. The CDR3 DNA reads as TGCAGCGTTAACCGGGACCCGGGAAGGGTTGAGACCCAGTACTTC. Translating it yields CSVNRDPGRVETQYF.

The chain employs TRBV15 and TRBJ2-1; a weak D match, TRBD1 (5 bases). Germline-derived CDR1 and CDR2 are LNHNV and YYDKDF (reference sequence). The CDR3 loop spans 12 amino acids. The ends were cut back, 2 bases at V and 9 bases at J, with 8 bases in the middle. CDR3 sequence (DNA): TGTGCCACCAGCAGACTAGGGGCTGAGCAGTTCTTC. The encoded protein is CATSRLGAEQFF.

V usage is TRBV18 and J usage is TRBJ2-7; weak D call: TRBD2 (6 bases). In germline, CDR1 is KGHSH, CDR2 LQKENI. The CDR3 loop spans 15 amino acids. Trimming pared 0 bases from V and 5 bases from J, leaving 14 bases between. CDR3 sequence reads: CASSPPPGRENEQYF. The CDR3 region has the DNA TGTGCCAGCTCACCACCGCCAGGGCGGGAAAACGAGCAGTACTTC.